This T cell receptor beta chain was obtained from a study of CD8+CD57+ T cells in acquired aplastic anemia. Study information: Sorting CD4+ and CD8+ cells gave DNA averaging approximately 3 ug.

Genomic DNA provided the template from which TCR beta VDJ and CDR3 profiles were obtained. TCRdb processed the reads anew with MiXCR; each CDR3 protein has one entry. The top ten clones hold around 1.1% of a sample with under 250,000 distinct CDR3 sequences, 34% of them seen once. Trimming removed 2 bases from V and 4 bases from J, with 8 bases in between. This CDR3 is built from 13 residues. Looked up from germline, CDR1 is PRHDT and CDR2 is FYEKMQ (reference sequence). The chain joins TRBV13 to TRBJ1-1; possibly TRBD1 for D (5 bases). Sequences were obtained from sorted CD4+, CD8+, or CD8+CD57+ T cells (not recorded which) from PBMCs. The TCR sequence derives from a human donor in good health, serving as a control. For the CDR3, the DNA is TGTGCCAGCAGCTTATTTGGGGGCACTGAAGCTTTCTTT. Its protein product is CASSLFGGTEAFF.